The T cell receptor beta chain under discussion was sequenced for a study of Ad26.COV2.S vaccination and SARS-CoV-2 variants. Study findings and constraints: Vaccine recipients and placebo recipients showed similar non-spike TCR breadth. Vaccinees reportedly had broad spike-specific CD8+ and CD4+ T cell responses.

The V gene lost 4 bases and the J gene lost 11 bases, with 14 bases spanning the gap. The germline V gene encodes CDR1 SGHTA and CDR2 FQGTGA. The CDR3 totals 12 residues. A remark on this clone: Its target is unknown.

Sequencing used immunoSEQ multiplex PCR; TCRdb keeps in-frame clones, though not all of them. The data contain 45,000 or so clones, around 83% of them seen just once; the ten biggest clones take up less than 60%. The TCR comes from a human donor who had recovered from COVID-19. Sequenced material: peripheral blood, taken after recovery from COVID-19. The chain is built from TRBV7-3 and TRBJ1-1; a possible D gene is TRBD1 (5 bases). The CDR3 coding sequence is TGTGCCAGCAGCTCGGGTAATGGGGCTGCTTTCTTT. This gives the protein CASSSGNGAAFF.